This T cell receptor (beta chain) was sequenced in a study of CD8 T cells in Susac syndrome. Study observations and caveats: The study recognized that its TCR sequencing and HLA analysis covered a relatively small number of individuals.

RNA, at about 0.45 to 1 ug, was reverse transcribed with random hexamers. TCR beta CDR3 was amplified by immunoSEQ covering 54 Vbeta and 13 Jbeta. TCRdb processed the immunoSEQ multiplex PCR reads anew with MiXCR; each CDR3 protein has one entry. The sample includes under 200,000 distinct CDR3 sequences, approximately 95% of them seen just once. The germline CDR1 and CDR2 sequences are LGHNA and YNFKEQ. Trimming took off 0 bases at V and 4 bases at J, with 13 bases between the two ends. This CDR3 region has 15 residues. Of note for this clonotype: As yet, its antigen is unknown.

TCR beta sequencing was performed on blood CD8+ and CD4+ T cells. Sequenced input: CD4+ T cells from PBMCs. V is TRBV4-2 and J is TRBJ2-7; the D gene is possibly TRBD2 (5 bases). This TCR derives from a human donor with Susac syndrome. CDR3 in amino acids: CASSQDRGTSYEQYF. The CDR3 region has the DNA TGTGCCAGCAGCCAAGATAGAGGAACTAGTTACGAGCAGTACTTC.